Described below is a single T cell receptor beta chain sequence and its context. This clonotype was found a few times. What antigen it recognizes has not been identified. No quality values exist for individual bases; no much larger clone is one base distant. The germline V and J ends show losses of 4 bases and 6 bases respectively, and no gene match explains 13 bases of the junction. Taken from cysteine to phenylalanine, the CDR3 has 17 residues. Just the 51-base CDR3 DNA is kept, in frame starting at base 1. CDR1 and CDR2 were assigned from the germline V gene (reference sequence) as SGHAT and FQDESV. A history of other malignancies or of prior chemotherapy or radiotherapy was absent in all patients, and node-negative disease was shown on CT and PET/CT in all patients. At each of two time points, around 6.1 milliliters of peripheral venous blood were collected into EDTA tubes. PBMCs were isolated by Ficoll-Paque Plus density-gradient centrifugation. Immediately after collection, samples were stored at -80 degrees C until analysis.

This specimen belongs to a study of prognosis after radiotherapy for stage I lung cancer (dated by TCRdb to the early 2020s). Regarding the research as a whole: Between early 2018 and early 2019, fewer than 20 patients with stage I NSCLC were enrolled in Nanjing, China. In every patient, SBRT was given without any concurrent therapy. Using image-guided IMRT or VMAT, SBRT was delivered in 3 to 5 fractions at a biologically effective dose of at least 100 Gy. Peripheral blood TCR beta repertoires were profiled in stage I NSCLC patients before and after stereotactic body radiotherapy, and the repertoires were related to distant failure. All patients were regarded as medically inoperable, because of comorbidities in about twelve patients and refusal of surgery in several patients. The cohort included about a dozen men and about six women, with a median age of about 79 years and a range of about 50 to 85 years. A total of around 40 blood samples from roughly 20 patients were sequenced, with one sample obtained before and one obtained after SBRT for each patient. Some 13 of the patients were found to have newly diagnosed primary stage I lung tumors, and about five were living with oligometastatic NSCLC after surgical resection of the primary tumor. After SBRT, distant metastases developed in about 20% of the 19 patients at a median of approximately seven months, while the remaining 15 patients had no significant progression. Eleven to twelve patients had adenocarcinoma and about seven had squamous cell carcinoma as the tumor histology. The full study reports these points: No adjustment for multiple comparisons was applied to any of the reported P values. Tumor specificity of expanded TCR clones was not determined. Unique TCR clone counts fell after SBRT (median around 11,000 before versus 6,500 to 7,500 after; Wilcoxon paired P=0.011). Post-SBRT Shannon entropy and its change from baseline were lower in patients who developed distant metastases; baseline Shannon entropy was not associated with metastases. Differences in TRBV and TRBJ usage frequencies by metastasis status were reportedly observed in two V genes at baseline and in about 10 V and two J genes after SBRT. The study was limited by the small cohort and short follow-up, and independent validation of the study findings is required.

Two rounds of multiplex PCR were performed to amplify the TCR beta CDR3 region from genomic DNA. In the first PCR round, primers specific to each TRBV and TRBJ gene were used, and the primer sequences were filed in Chinese patent CN105087789A. The second PCR round used universal primers. The Roche High Pure PCR Template Preparation Kit was used to extract genomic DNA from the frozen PBMCs. Libraries were sequenced paired-end with 151 bp reads on an Illumina HiSeq 3000. In the paper's pipeline: CutAdapt was used to remove raw reads lacking the multiplex PCR primer sequences. High-quality paired reads were merged into contigs with PEAR. MiXCR assigned TRB V, D and J gene segments to each contig by aligning to reference sequences. CDR3 sequences were clustered by base quality and sequence similarity to remove sequencing errors. Shannon entropy normalized by the natural log of productive TCR sequence number was used as the measure of diversity. Clonality was computed as one minus the ratio of Shannon entropy to the natural log of the number of unique clonotypes. Using the Youden index from ROC curves, the researchers picked the repertoire-metric cut-offs for progression-free survival, and all analyses were carried out in R 3.5.3. In-frame beta chains were kept once TCRdb had trimmed the public reads at Q25 with fastp and called clones with MiXCR. CDR3 protein duplicates are merged, each entry listing the most common genes and DNA. The V and J calls were not made by the authors but by TCRdb's processing. The sample table lists some 15,000 distinct CDR3 sequences, 55% to 65% of them with a count of one. The top ten constitute roughly 26% of the sample.

The sequence joins TRBV11-1 to TRBJ1-2; 11 bases in the junction line up with TRBD1. Sequenced material: PBMCs, taken before or after stereotactic body radiation therapy (not recorded which). The sequence was obtained from a donor aged 50 or older with non-small cell lung cancer. The CDR3 region: CASSSDSNRDRGNGYTF. Read as DNA, the sequence is TGTGCCAGCAGCTCAGACAGTAACCGGGACAGGGGGAATGGCTACACCTTC.